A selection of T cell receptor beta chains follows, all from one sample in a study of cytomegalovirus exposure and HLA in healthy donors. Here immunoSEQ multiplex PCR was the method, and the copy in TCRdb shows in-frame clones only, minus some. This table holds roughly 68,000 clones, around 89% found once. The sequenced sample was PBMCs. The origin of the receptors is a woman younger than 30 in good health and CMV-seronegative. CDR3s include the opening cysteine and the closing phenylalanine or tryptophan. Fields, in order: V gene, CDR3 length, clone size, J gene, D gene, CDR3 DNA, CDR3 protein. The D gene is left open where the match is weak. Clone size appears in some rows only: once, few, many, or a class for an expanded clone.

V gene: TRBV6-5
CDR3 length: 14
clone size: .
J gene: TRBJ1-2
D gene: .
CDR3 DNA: TGTGCCAGCCTCGGACCGGGCTACCGAGGGGGCTACACCTTC
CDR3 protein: CASLGPGYRGGYTF

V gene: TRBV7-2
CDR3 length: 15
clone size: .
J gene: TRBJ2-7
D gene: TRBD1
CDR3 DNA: TGTGCCAGCAGCTCCGCCGGGACAGGGTCCTACGAGCAGTACTTC
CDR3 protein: CASSSAGTGSYEQYF

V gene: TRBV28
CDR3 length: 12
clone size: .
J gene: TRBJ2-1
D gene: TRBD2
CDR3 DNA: TGTGCCAGCAGTAGCGGGATCCCTGAGCAGTTCTTC
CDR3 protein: CASSSGIPEQFF

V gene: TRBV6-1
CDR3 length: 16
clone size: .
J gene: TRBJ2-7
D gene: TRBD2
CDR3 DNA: TGTGCCAGCAGTGAAGCAGGGACTAGCGGGGCCTACGAGCAGTACTTC
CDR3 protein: CASSEAGTSGAYEQYF

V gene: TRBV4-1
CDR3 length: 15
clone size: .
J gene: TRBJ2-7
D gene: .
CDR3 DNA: TGCGCCAGCAGCCAAGAGTTCCAGGTAACCTACGAGCAGTACTTC
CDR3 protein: CASSQEFQVTYEQYF

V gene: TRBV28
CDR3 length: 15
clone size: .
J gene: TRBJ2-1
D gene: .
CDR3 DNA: TGTGCCAGCAGTTTCCAGGGGAGCTCCTACAATGAGCAGTTCTTC
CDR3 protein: CASSFQGSSYNEQFF

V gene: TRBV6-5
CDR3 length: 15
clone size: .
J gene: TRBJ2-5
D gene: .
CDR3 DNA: TGTGCCAGCAGTCCCCTCGGGACATACGAAGAGACCCAGTACTTC
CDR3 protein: CASSPLGTYEETQYF

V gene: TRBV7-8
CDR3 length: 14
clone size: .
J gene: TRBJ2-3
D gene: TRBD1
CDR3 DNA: TGTGCCAGCAGCTGGGGACAGGGGGCTGATACGCAGTATTTT
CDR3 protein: CASSWGQGADTQYF

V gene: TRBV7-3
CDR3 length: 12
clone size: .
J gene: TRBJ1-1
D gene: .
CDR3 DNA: TGTGCCAGCGGGATGGGGGGCACTGAAGCTTTCTTT
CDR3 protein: CASGMGGTEAFF

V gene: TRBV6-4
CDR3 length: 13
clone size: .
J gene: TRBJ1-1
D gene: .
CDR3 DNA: TGTGCCAGCAGGCAAGAAGCTAAGACTGAAGCTTTCTTT
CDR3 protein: CASRQEAKTEAFF

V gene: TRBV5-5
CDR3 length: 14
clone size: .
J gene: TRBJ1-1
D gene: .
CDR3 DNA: TGTGCCAGCAGCTTATTTGACAGGAACACTGAAGCTTTCTTT
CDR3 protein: CASSLFDRNTEAFF

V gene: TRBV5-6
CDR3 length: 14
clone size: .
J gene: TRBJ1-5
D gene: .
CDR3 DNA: TGTGCCAGCAGCTCGGTCAGAAGAGGTCAGCCCCAGCATTTT
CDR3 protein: CASSSVRRGQPQHF

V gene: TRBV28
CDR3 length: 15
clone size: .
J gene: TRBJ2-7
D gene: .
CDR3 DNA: TGTGCCAGCAGTTTGAGCAGGAATACAATCTACGAGCAGTACTTC
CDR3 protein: CASSLSRNTIYEQYF

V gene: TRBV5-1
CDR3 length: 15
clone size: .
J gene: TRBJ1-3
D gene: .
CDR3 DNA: TGCGCCAGCAGCTTAAGACAGAGCTCTGGAAACACCATATATTTT
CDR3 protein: CASSLRQSSGNTIYF

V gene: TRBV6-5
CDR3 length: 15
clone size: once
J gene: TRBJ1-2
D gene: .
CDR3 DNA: TGTGCCAGCAGTCACTCGGGGGACTCTAACTATGGCTACACCTTC
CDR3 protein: CASSHSGDSNYGYTF

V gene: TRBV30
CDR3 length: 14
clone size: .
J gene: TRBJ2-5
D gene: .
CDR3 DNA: TGTGCCTGGAGTGTGTGGGGGGTTGGGGAGACCCAGTACTTC
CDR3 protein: CAWSVWGVGETQYF

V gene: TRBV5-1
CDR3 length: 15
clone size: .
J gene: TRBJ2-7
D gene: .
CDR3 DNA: TGCGCCAGCAGCTTGGCCGGAAGGAGGGACTACGAGCAGTACTTC
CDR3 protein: CASSLAGRRDYEQYF

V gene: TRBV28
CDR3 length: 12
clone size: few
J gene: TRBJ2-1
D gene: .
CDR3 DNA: TGTGCCAGCTGTTCCCCTTACAATGAGCAGTTCTTC
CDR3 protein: CASCSPYNEQFF

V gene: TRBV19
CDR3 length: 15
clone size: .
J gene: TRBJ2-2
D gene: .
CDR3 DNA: TGTGCCAGTAGTATAGTCAGGGGAAGATCCGGGGAGCTGTTTTTT
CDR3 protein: CASSIVRGRSGELFF

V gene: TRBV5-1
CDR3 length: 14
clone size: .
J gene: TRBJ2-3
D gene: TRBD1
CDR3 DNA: TGCGCCAGCAGCCCGGGACAGGGGGCAGATACGCAGTATTTT
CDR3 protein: CASSPGQGADTQYF

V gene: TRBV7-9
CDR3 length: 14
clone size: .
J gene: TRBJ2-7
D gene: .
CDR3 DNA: TGTGCCAGCAGCTTAGCCAGGGTCTCCTACGAGCAGTACTTC
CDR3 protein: CASSLARVSYEQYF

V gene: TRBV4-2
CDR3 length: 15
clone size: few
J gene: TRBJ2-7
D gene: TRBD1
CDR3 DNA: TGTGCCAGCAGCCAAGTGGCAGGACAGGATTACGAGCAGTACTTC
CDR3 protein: CASSQVAGQDYEQYF

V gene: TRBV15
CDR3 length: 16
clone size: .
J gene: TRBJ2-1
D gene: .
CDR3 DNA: TGTGCCACCAGCGAGGCTAGGGGCTCCTACAACAATGAGCAGTTCTTC
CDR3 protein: CATSEARGSYNNEQFF

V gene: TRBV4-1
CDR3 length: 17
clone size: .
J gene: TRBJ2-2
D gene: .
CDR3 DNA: TGCGCCAGCAGCCAAGAGGCAGTAGGGGCGAAAACCGGGGAGCTGTTTTTT
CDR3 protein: CASSQEAVGAKTGELFF

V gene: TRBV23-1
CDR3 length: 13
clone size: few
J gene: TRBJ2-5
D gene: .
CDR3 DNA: TGCGCCAGCAGTCAAGGGGGAGGCGAGACCCAGTACTTC
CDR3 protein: CASSQGGGETQYF

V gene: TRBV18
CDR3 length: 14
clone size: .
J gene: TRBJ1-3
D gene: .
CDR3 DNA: TGTGCCAGCACGGCAGCGGGGAGAGGAAACACCATATATTTT
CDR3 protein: CASTAAGRGNTIYF

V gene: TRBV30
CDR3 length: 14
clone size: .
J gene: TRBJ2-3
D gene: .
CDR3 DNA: TGTGCCTGGAGTTTTTTCCCGGGCACAGATACGCAGTATTTT
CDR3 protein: CAWSFFPGTDTQYF

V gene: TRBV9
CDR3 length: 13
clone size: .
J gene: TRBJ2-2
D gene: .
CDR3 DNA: TGTGCCAGCAGCGGGACACTCACCGGGGAGCTGTTTTTT
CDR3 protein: CASSGTLTGELFF

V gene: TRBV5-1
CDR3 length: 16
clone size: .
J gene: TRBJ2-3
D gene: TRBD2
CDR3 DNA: TGCGCCAGCAGCTTGGGACTAGCGGGGGGACCAGATACGCAGTATTTT
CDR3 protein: CASSLGLAGGPDTQYF

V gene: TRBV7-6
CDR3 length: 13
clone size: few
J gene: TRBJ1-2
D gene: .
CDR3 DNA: TGTGCCAGCAGCTTCGAAGGGAGTCGGGGCTACACCTTC
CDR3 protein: CASSFEGSRGYTF

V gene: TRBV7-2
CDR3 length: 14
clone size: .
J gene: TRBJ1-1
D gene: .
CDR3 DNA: TGTGCCAGCCGAAGGCAGGGATTATACACTGAAGCTTTCTTT
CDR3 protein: CASRRQGLYTEAFF

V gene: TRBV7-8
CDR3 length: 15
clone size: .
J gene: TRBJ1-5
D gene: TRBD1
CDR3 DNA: TGTGCCAGCAGCTTATACAGGGGTGGCAATCAGCCCCAGCATTTT
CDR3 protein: CASSLYRGGNQPQHF

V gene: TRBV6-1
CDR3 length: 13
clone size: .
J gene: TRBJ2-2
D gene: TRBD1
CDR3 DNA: TGTGCCAGCAGTGCACAGGGGATCGGGGAGCTGTTTTTT
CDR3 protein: CASSAQGIGELFF

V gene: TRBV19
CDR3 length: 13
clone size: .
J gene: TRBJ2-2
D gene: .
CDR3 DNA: TGTGCCAGTAGTATCGCTCGGGTGGGGGAGCTGTTTTTT
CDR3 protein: CASSIARVGELFF

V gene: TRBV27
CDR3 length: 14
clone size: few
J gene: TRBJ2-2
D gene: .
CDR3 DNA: TGTGCCAGCAGTCCTATAGATAACACCGGGGAGCTGTTTTTT
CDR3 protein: CASSPIDNTGELFF

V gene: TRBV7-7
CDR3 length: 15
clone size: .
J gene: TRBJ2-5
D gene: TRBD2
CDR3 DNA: TGTGCTAGCAGCCCACTCGGGGGGGCGCAAGAGACCCAGTACTTC
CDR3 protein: CASSPLGGAQETQYF

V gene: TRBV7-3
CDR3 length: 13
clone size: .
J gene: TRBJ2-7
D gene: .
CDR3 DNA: TGTGCCAGCAGCTTTTATGGAGACGGCGAGCAGTACTTC
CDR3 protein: CASSFYGDGEQYF

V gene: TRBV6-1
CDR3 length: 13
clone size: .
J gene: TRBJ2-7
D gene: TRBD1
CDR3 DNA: TGTGCCAGCACACGGACAGGGGTCTACGAGCAGTACTTC
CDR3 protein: CASTRTGVYEQYF

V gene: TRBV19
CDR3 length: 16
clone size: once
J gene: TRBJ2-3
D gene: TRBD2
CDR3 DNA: TGTGCCAGTAGTATAGGGCTAGCGGGGAGGTGGGATACGCAGTATTTT
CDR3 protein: CASSIGLAGRWDTQYF

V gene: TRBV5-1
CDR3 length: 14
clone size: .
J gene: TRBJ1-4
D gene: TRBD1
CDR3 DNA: TGCGCCAGCAGCCTGGGACAGGGTAGTGAAAAACTGTTTTTT
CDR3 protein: CASSLGQGSEKLFF

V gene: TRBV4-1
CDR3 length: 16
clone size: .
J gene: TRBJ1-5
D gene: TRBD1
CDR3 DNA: TGCGCCAGCAGCCAATTTGACAGGGGCGGCAATCAGCCCCAGCATTTT
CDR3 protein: CASSQFDRGGNQPQHF

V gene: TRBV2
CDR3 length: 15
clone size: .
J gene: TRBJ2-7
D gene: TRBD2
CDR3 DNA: TGTGCCAGCAGAAGGACTAGCGGGGGGACTTTAGAGCAGTACTTC
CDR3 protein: CASRRTSGGTLEQYF